The T cell receptor (beta chain) under discussion was sequenced for a study of blood T cell repertoires in COVID-19. About the research overall: Sites in the United States, Italy and Spain provided acute and convalescent COVID-19 samples. T cells, B-cell-depleted T cells, or PBMCs provided the cDNA or gDNA that served as material.

In the original workflow: Reference gene primer amplification yielded estimated nucleated cell counts. Sequencing used immunoSEQ multiplex PCR; TCRdb keeps in-frame clones, though not all of them. V and J calls plus clone size are reproduced from that table; the DNA served to infer D and trimming. The data show roughly 200,000 clones, approximately 85% seen once. The CDR3 sequence is 14 residues long. Germline V gene data show CDR1 as LGHDT and CDR2 as YNNKEL (reference sequence). J gave up 11 bases and V 4 bases, and 7 bases lay outside the gene matches. This receptor was taken from a woman older than 75 with acute or convalescent COVID-19. This chain connects TRBV3-1 (or the pseudogene TRBV3-2) to TRBJ1-6; the match to TRBD1 covers 8 bases. The sequenced material came from peripheral blood. CDR3 sequence reads: CASSPRQGSAPLHF. The CDR3, as DNA: TGTGCCAGCAGCCCTAGACAGGGGTCGGCACCCCTCCACTTT.